Below, one TCR beta chain is given with its context. Its antigen remains unidentified. The sample belongs to a study of early T cells in non-severe SARS-CoV-2 infection. Study-wide context: Sequenced bulk RNA came from whole blood that was unsorted, and chains were unpaired. General study points: The study's VDJdb matching favored anti-spike CD8 responses and missed private and CD4 specificities.

The CDR3 covers 16 residues. Per the germline V gene, CDR1 is SGHTA and CDR2 is FQGNSA. V shed 1 base, J shed 4 bases, and the junction held 3 bases outside the gene matches. Attached unique molecular identifiers marked individual cDNA molecules. TCRdb independently ran MiXCR on the 5' RACE reads; one entry per CDR3 protein. The sample consists of about 64,000 distinct CDR3 sequences, around 19% of them appearing once. The receptor's source is an adult who was a healthcare worker with PCR-confirmed SARS-CoV-2 infection or an uninfected control (not recorded which). V usage is TRBV7-2 and J usage is TRBJ2-5, with 13 bases identical to TRBD2. Sequencing was performed on whole blood, taken at baseline. In nucleotides, the CDR3 is TGTGCCAGCAGCTTAGGGGGACTAGCGGGACGAGAGACCCAGTACTTC. Protein: CASSLGGLAGRETQYF. The variable domain in full, completed from reference TRBV7-2 and TRBJ2-5, reads GAGVSQSPSNKVTEKGKDVELRCDPISGHTALYWYRQSLGQGLEFLIYFQGNSAPDKSGLPSDRFSAERTGGSVSTLTIQRTQQEDSAVYLCASSLGGLAGRETQYFGPGTRLLVL.